Shown below are 29 T cell receptor beta chains from a single sample sequenced in a study of cytomegalovirus exposure and HLA in healthy donors. Primers: 60 Vbeta forward and 13 Jbeta reverse. The data were produced by immunoSEQ multiplex PCR, yet TCRdb's version contains in-frame clones alone and is incomplete. Altogether about 60,000 clones are present, around three quarters being singletons, with the ten largest covering approximately 20%. The sequencing input was PBMCs. These receptors were taken from a woman aged 60 to 75 in good health and CMV-seropositive.

This clone was seen only once. This CDR3 is CASAAGEGEKLFF. As DNA, the CDR3 is TGTGCTAGTGCGGCAGGGGAGGGTGAAAAACTGTTTTTT. The chain joins TRBV12-5 to TRBJ1-4, with D perhaps matching TRBD1 (6 bases). V was shortened by 7 bases and J by 7 bases, with 13 bases between the two germline ends. The CDR3 consists of 13 residues. Germline V gene sequence: CDR1 LGHNT, CDR2 FRNRAP.

CDR3 coding DNA: TGTGCCAGCAGCTTCAGGGGCTTGGAGACCCAGTACTTC. Translation gives CASSFRGLETQYF. This chain connects TRBV11-2 to TRBJ2-5; possibly TRBD1 for D (6 bases). The CDR3 length is 13 residues. Germline V gene data show CDR1 as SGHAT and CDR2 as FQNNGV. Trimming removed 3 bases from V and 5 bases from J, with 10 bases in between.

V is TRBV29-1 and J is TRBJ2-7; TRBD2 matches at 7 bases. The CDR3 contains 10 residues. J was trimmed by 6 bases and V by 7 bases; bases with no gene match: 3. Germline V CDR1 and CDR2: SQVTM, ANQGSEA. DNA for the CDR3: TGCAGCGCCGGGGAGGGCGAGCAGTACTTC. This codes for CSAGEGEQYF.

The chain employs TRBV27 and TRBJ2-7; 7 nucleotides line up with TRBD1. Germline CDR1 and CDR2: MNHEY and SMNVEV (reference sequence). CDR3 length: 14 residues. Trimming took 3 bases from V and 1 from J; bases not matched to a gene: 3. The CDR3 sequence: CASSFEQGSYEQYF. CDR3 DNA: TGTGCCAGCAGTTTCGAACAGGGGTCCTACGAGCAGTACTTC.

The rearrangement joins TRBV18 to TRBJ2-1; D is ambiguous. The CDR3 has 15 amino acids. Per the germline V gene, CDR1 is KGHSH and CDR2 is LQKENI. Trimming took off 3 bases at V and 0 bases at J, with 9 bases between the two ends. The CDR3 sequence is CASSPAASSYNEQFF. For the CDR3, the DNA is TGTGCCAGCTCACCGGCGGCTAGCTCCTACAATGAGCAGTTCTTC.

This chain links TRBV4-3 with TRBJ2-7; D gene ambiguous. This CDR3 spans 14 amino acids. V lost 0 bases to trimming and J lost 1 base, with 7 bases between them. From germline, CDR1 is LGHNA and CDR2 YSLEER. The CDR3 region has the DNA TGCGCCAGCAGCCAAGAGTCACAGTCCTACGAGCAGTACTTC. Its translation is CASSQESQSYEQYF.

V usage is TRBV2 and J usage is TRBJ1-1, with 11 bases matching TRBD1. Germline V gene lookup returns CDR1 SNHLY and CDR2 FYNNEI. The ends lost 8 bases at V and 5 bases at J; junction bases unmatched: 7. This CDR3 comprises 14 residues. CDR3: CASVDRGRATEAFF. CDR3 nucleotide sequence: TGTGCCAGCGTGGACAGGGGGCGAGCGACTGAAGCTTTCTTT.

In its sample, this clone was seen a few times. One end of the junction varies from germline; a read error may be responsible. The chain uses TRBV10-3 and TRBJ1-1, with D maybe TRBD1 (6 bases). The CDR3 totals 17 residues. Germline V gives CDR1 ENHRY, CDR2 SYGVKD. This CDR3 is CASSDARDTLQNTEAFF. The CDR3 DNA sequence: TGTGCCAGCAGTGACGCGAGGGACACCCTCCAGAACACTGAAGCTTTCTTT.

The V and J genes are TRBV6-1 and TRBJ2-7, with D possibly matching TRBD1 (6 bases). Germline assignment: CDR1 MNHNS and CDR2 SASEGT. This CDR3 is 13 amino acids long. V dropped 7 bases and J dropped 7 bases, with 17 bases sitting between them. The CDR3 nucleotides are TGTGCCAGCAAGACGGACAGTTTAAGGGAGCAGTACTTC. This gives the protein CASKTDSLREQYF.

The chain has TRBV10-3 and TRBJ2-7; 8 nucleotides align to TRBD1. V gave up 8 bases and J gave up 4 bases; unmatched junction bases: 7. Germline CDR1 reads ENHRY; CDR2 reads SYGVKD. The CDR3 consists of 13 residues. In nucleotides, the CDR3 is TGTGCCATCCTAGACAGGGGCGATTACGAGCAGTACTTC. This encodes CAILDRGDYEQYF.

This clone was seen a handful of times. CDR3 loop: CASSEGLGETQYF. CDR3 coding DNA: TGTGCCAGCAGTGAAGGGCTTGGAGAGACCCAGTACTTC. The chain recombines TRBV2 with TRBJ2-5, with no clear D. V was cut by 1 base and J by 4 bases, with 7 bases left in between. The CDR3 runs 13 residues. CDR1 is SNHLY, CDR2 FYNNEI, per germline.

This rearrangement joins TRBV29-1 to TRBJ1-1; D perhaps matches TRBD1 (5 bases). V lost 7 bases to trimming and J lost 4 bases, with 16 bases between them. The CDR3 covers 13 residues. Germline V CDR1 and CDR2: SQVTM, ANQGSEA. CDR3 amino acids: CSAAGLYVTEAFF. The CDR3 coding sequence is TGCAGCGCCGCGGGGCTCTATGTCACTGAAGCTTTCTTT.

The genes are TRBV7-2 and TRBJ1-2; 8 positions agree with TRBD1. Germline values: CDR1 SGHTA, CDR2 FQGNSA. CDR3 length: 13 residues. The junction had 4 bases not matched to a gene; V was cut back by 5 bases and J by 5 bases. This CDR3 reads CASSRQGPYGYTF. The CDR3 bases are TGTGCCAGCAGCAGACAGGGGCCTTATGGCTACACCTTC.

The CDR3 loop is CAISEETSFYEQYF. Written as DNA, the CDR3 is TGTGCCATCAGTGAGGAGACTAGTTTCTACGAGCAGTACTTC. J is TRBJ2-5 and V is TRBV10-3, with D possibly TRBD2 on 6 matching bases. The assigned J gene may be wrong: the sequence end matches TRBJ2-7 better. CDR1 is ENHRY, CDR2 SYGVKD, per germline. There are 14 residues in the CDR3.

As to this clone: At one of its ends the junction is not consistent with the germline gene, which may arise from a read error. V and J are TRBV7-7 and TRBJ1-1, with D hard to call. There are 14 residues in the CDR3. Germline values: CDR1 SSHAT, CDR2 FNYEAQ (reference sequence). The chain's CDR3 is CASSPTALQTEAFF. Written as DNA, the CDR3 is TGTGCTAGCAGCCCAACAGCTCTGCAAACTGAAGCTTTCTTT. The whole variable domain, remainder taken from reference TRBV7-7 and TRBJ1-1, is GAGVSQSPRYKVTKRGQDVTLRCDPISSHATLYWYQQALGQGPEFLTYFNYEAQPDKSGLPSDRFSAERPEGSISTLTIQRTEQRDSAMYRCASSPTALQTEAFFGQGTRLTVV.

This clone was observed a single time. The chain links TRBV11-2 to TRBJ1-2, with 9 bases aligning to TRBD1. The germline gives CDR1 SGHAT, CDR2 FQNNGV. Unmatched junction bases numbered 12, after V lost 8 bases and J lost 8 bases. The CDR3 sequence is 14 residues long. Here the CDR3 reads CASGQGFSRGGYTF. The DNA of the CDR3 is TGTGCCAGCGGACAGGGGTTTAGTAGAGGGGGCTACACCTTC.

The V and J genes are TRBV7-2 and TRBJ1-4; 9 nucleotides line up with TRBD1. The germline gives CDR1 SGHTA, CDR2 FQGNSA. The CDR3 is 16 amino acids. With V trimmed by 1 base and J by 7 bases, 7 bases remained unmatched. The CDR3 spells CASSLEPGQGREKLFF. The CDR3 bases are TGTGCCAGCAGCTTAGAACCGGGACAGGGTCGTGAAAAACTGTTTTTT. Using reference TRBV7-2 and TRBJ1-4 for the parts outside the CDR3, the full variable domain is GAGVSQSPSNKVTEKGKDVELRCDPISGHTALYWYRQSLGQGLEFLIYFQGNSAPDKSGLPSDRFSAERTGGSVSTLTIQRTQQEDSAVYLCASSLEPGQGREKLFFGSGTQLSVL.

The rearrangement uses TRBV7-3 and TRBJ2-4, with D perhaps matching TRBD2 (7 bases). This CDR3 has 16 residues. Germline CDR1 SGHTA, CDR2 FQGTGA. V was pared by 8 bases and J by 0 bases, with 17 bases between. The CDR3 here is CASLYHGGLAKNIQYF. As DNA, the CDR3 is TGTGCCAGCCTCTACCACGGGGGGCTAGCCAAAAACATTCAGTACTTC.

The chain links TRBV7-9 to TRBJ2-1; the match to TRBD2 covers 9 bases. Trimming cost V 5 bases and J 1 base; bases outside gene matches: 15. The CDR3 has 19 amino acids. Germline V gene sequence: CDR1 SEHNR, CDR2 FQNEAQ (reference sequence). CDR3 sequence reads: CASSPGYPLAGRSYNEQFF. The CDR3 DNA reads as TGTGCCAGCAGCCCCGGGTATCCCCTAGCGGGGCGATCCTACAATGAGCAGTTCTTC.

The rearrangement links TRBV6-5 to TRBJ2-2; no clear D. The CDR3 is made up of 15 amino acids. With 0 bases removed from V and 4 bases from J, the gap between germline ends came to 9 bases. Germline CDR1 reads MNHEY; CDR2 reads SVGAGI. CDR3 coding DNA: TGTGCCAGCAGTTACTCTGGTACTGGCACCGGGGAGCTGTTTTTT. The encoded protein is CASSYSGTGTGELFF.

This clone was seen a few times. The chain combines TRBV7-9 with TRBJ1-2; D call uncertain. Germline V gene sequence: CDR1 SEHNR, CDR2 FQNEAQ (reference sequence). V was shortened by 2 bases and J by 1 base, with 8 bases between the two germline ends. The CDR3 is 14 amino acids. CDR3: CASSLFAGNYGYTF. The CDR3 DNA reads TGTGCCAGCAGCTTATTCGCCGGTAACTATGGCTACACCTTC. Combining the CDR3 with reference TRBV7-9 and TRBJ1-2 gives the whole variable domain DTGVSQNPRHKITKRGQNVTFRCDPISEHNRLYWYRQTLGQGPEFLTYFQNEAQLEKSRLLSDRFSAERPKGSFSTLEIQRTEQGDSAMYLCASSLFAGNYGYTFGSGTRLTVV.

The chain carries TRBV15 and TRBJ1-2; D perhaps matches TRBD1 (5 bases). V lost 0 bases, J lost 8 bases, and 10 bases lay in between. Germline values: CDR1 LNHNV, CDR2 YYDKDF (reference sequence). The CDR3 consists of 13 residues. CDR3 sequence reads: CATSRDLQGGYTF. CDR3 DNA sequence: TGTGCCACCAGCAGAGATCTCCAGGGCGGCTACACCTTC.

V gene TRBV6-6 combines with J gene TRBJ1-6, with TRBD1 matching over 9 bases. Germline assignment: CDR1 MNHNY and CDR2 SVGAGI (reference sequence). The CDR3 extends over 15 amino acids. The ends lost 7 bases at V and 9 bases at J; junction bases unmatched: 10. The CDR3 DNA follows: TGTGCCAGCACCTTCACGGGACAGGGTTTTTCACCCCTCCACTTT. Its translation: CASTFTGQGFSPLHF.

The rearrangement uses TRBV9 and TRBJ2-5; 11 bases map to TRBD2. Germline values: CDR1 SGDLS, CDR2 YYNGEE. V was clipped by 3 bases and J by 5 bases; unmatched bases: 12. The CDR3 is 17 amino acids. This CDR3 reads CASSGFPVAGGKETQYF. CDR3 nucleotides: TGTGCCAGCAGCGGTTTTCCCGTAGCGGGGGGGAAGGAGACCCAGTACTTC.

Comments on this clone: This likely stems from a read error, as it lies one base from a far larger clone. Other DNA sequences in the same sample also yield this CDR3. The chain employs TRBV5-1 and TRBJ1-2; D unclear. CDR3 length: 13 residues. Trimming pared 0 bases from V and 4 bases from J, leaving 7 bases between. Germline V lookup: CDR1 SGHRS, CDR2 YFSETQ. The CDR3 loop is CASSLEAAYGYTF. CDR3 nucleotides: TGCGCCAGCAGCTTGGAGGCGGCCTATGGCTACACCTTC.

The chain couples TRBV5-6 to TRBJ2-2; 11 positions match TRBD1. The V and J ends lost 4 bases and 4 bases, in that order; junction bases with no gene match: 12. Germline CDR1 and CDR2: SGHDT and YYEEEE. The CDR3 spans 18 residues. The CDR3 protein is CASSPPGQGARGTGELFF. The CDR3 DNA sequence: TGTGCCAGCAGCCCTCCCGGACAGGGGGCGCGGGGCACCGGGGAGCTGTTTTTT. The full variable domain, its missing parts supplied by reference TRBV5-6 and TRBJ2-2, is DAGVTQSPTHLIKTRGQQVTLRCSPKSGHDTVSWYQQALGQGPQFIFQYYEEEERQRGNFPDRFSGHQFPNYSSELNVNALLLGDSALYLCASSPPGQGARGTGELFFGEGSRLTVL.

The chain joins TRBV5-5 to TRBJ1-5, with D hard to call. The CDR3 totals 15 residues. V lost 6 bases and J 1 base, leaving 14 bases between the germline ends. Germline CDR1 is SGHKS and CDR2 is YYEKEE (reference sequence). The CDR3 DNA follows: TGTGCCAGCAACTCGGGGATACTAAGCAATCAGCCCCAGCATTTT. This sequence encodes CASNSGILSNQPQHF.

The V call is TRBV19, the J call TRBJ1-2; 11 positions agree with TRBD1. CDR1 and CDR2 (germline): LNHDA, SQIVND (reference sequence). Losses at the gene ends were 5 bases for V and 9 bases for J; bases not matched to a gene: 8. The CDR3 has 14 amino acids. CDR3 loop: CASSPGQGARSYTF. The CDR3 coding sequence is TGTGCCAGTAGTCCAGGACAGGGGGCGAGGAGCTACACCTTC.

This clone has only one observation. The chain employs TRBV27 and TRBJ1-6; 7 bases match TRBD1. The CDR3 contains 12 residues. Trimming removed 4 bases from V and 14 bases from J; junction bases left unmatched: 5. CDR1 is MNHEY and CDR2 is SMNVEV in the germline V gene (reference sequence). The CDR3 sequence is CASSSQQGTLHF. CDR3 sequence (DNA): TGTGCCAGCAGTTCCCAACAGGGGACCCTCCACTTT.